Below, 9 T cell receptor beta chains from the same sample are listed, as sequenced in a study of Graves' ophthalmopathy and Graves' hyperthyroidism. Amplified material comprised TCR beta CDR3 regions derived from RNA transcripts. HTBI-primed RT-PCR formed the first round, and a multiplex PCR formed the second. TCRdb analysed the multiplex PCR reads with MiXCR anew, one entry per CDR3 protein. This table has a few hundred thousand distinct CDR3 sequences, 15% appearing once. Sequenced sample: peripheral blood. The receptors here all came from a young woman with stable Graves' hyperthyroidism.

At least ten counts were recorded for this clonotype. J is TRBJ1-1 and V is TRBV28; 8 bases match TRBD1. Germline values: CDR1 MDHEN, CDR2 SYDVKM. The junction had 8 bases not matched to a gene; V was cut back by 4 bases and J by 7 bases. The CDR3 is made up of 14 amino acids. The CDR3: CASSSPGGFYEAFF. As DNA, the CDR3 is TGTGCCAGCAGTTCGCCAGGGGGCTTTTATGAAGCTTTCTTT.

This clonotype came up many times. This chain connects TRBV11-1 to TRBJ2-5; 11 positions match TRBD2. There are 17 residues in the CDR3. V dropped 3 bases and J dropped 0; count of bases not matched to a gene: 6. Germline V CDR1 and CDR2: SGHAT, FQDESV (reference sequence). The CDR3 bases are TGTGCCAGCAGCTTTCTAGCGGGGGGCGTGTACCAAGAGACCCAGTACTTC. Amino acids: CASSFLAGGVYQETQYF.

This clonotype occurred many times. This sequence joins TRBV7-3 and TRBJ2-5, with D tentatively TRBD2 (6 bases). Germline CDR1 and CDR2: SGHTA and FQGTGA. CDR3 length equals 14 residues. Trimming removed 5 bases from V and 9 bases from J, with 19 bases in between. In DNA form, the CDR3 reads TGTGCCAGCAGCCTTACCGGAGGGTCGGAGGCCCAGTACTTC. Encoded protein: CASSLTGGSEAQYF.

This clonotype was seen once. This is likely a read error, given that the CDR3 carries no conserved phenylalanine or tryptophan at its end. This chain connects TRBV19 to TRBJ1-1; TRBD1 agrees at 7 bases. The CDR3 covers 15 residues. Germline V gene lookup returns CDR1 LNHDA and CDR2 SQIVND (reference sequence). V lost 3 bases, J lost 0 bases, and 4 bases stayed unmatched. The CDR3 region has the DNA TGTGCCAGTAGTATGACAGGGTCGATGAACACTGAAGCTTTCTAT. Translating gives CASSMTGSMNTEAFY.

This clonotype occurred many times. V and J are TRBV12-3 or TRBV12-4 and TRBJ1-1; no clear D gene. V shed 3 bases and J shed 6 bases, with 11 bases lying between them. This CDR3 comprises 13 residues. Here the CDR3 reads CASSFAGEAEAFF. In nucleotides, the CDR3 is TGTGCCAGCAGTTTTGCCGGGGAAGCTGAAGCTTTCTTT.

This clonotype has at least ten counts. The chain combines TRBV25-1 with TRBJ1-1; D is possibly TRBD1 (6 bases). Germline V CDR1 and CDR2: MGHDK, SYGVNS. V was cut by 2 bases and J by 4 bases, with 14 bases left in between. This CDR3 spans 15 amino acids. CDR3 sequence reads: CASSEGVGRGTEAFF. The CDR3 DNA reads as TGTGCCAGCAGTGAAGGAGTAGGCAGGGGCACTGAAGCTTTCTTT.

This clonotype has at least ten counts. The genes are TRBV7-2 and TRBJ1-1, with 8 positions matching TRBD1. This CDR3 region has 12 residues. Losses at the gene ends were 5 bases for V and 8 bases for J; bases not matched to a gene: 4. In germline, CDR1 is SGHTA, CDR2 FQGNSA. CDR3 loop: CASSRTGFEAFF. DNA for the CDR3: TGTGCCAGCAGCCGGACAGGGTTCGAAGCTTTCTTT.

This clonotype showed up just a few times. This rearrangement joins TRBV5-1 to TRBJ1-1; 7 bases map to TRBD1. This CDR3 has 15 amino acids. CDR1 and CDR2 from the germline V gene are SGHRS and YFSETQ. Trimming at V came to 1 base and at J to 5 bases, leaving 8 bases not matched to a gene. The CDR3: CASSLPRQGLTEAFF. CDR3 in DNA: TGCGCCAGCAGCTTGCCACGACAGGGACTTACTGAAGCTTTCTTT. Looking up the rest from reference TRBV5-1 and TRBJ1-1 gives the full variable domain: KAGVTQTPRYLIKTRGQQVTLSCSPISGHRSVSWYQQTPGQGLQFLFEYFSETQRNKGNFPGRFSGRQFSNSRSEMNVSTLELGDSALYLCASSLPRQGLTEAFFGQGTRLTVV.

This clonotype was observed at least ten times. V gene TRBV6-1 combines with J gene TRBJ1-1; no clear D gene. Germline V lookup: CDR1 MNHNS, CDR2 SASEGT. Trimming cost V 5 bases and J 6 bases, with 19 bases left between them. The CDR3 covers 15 residues. The CDR3 loop is CASSLSRRVRAEAFF. In nucleotides, the CDR3 is TGTGCCAGCAGTCTATCCCGAAGGGTGAGGGCTGAAGCTTTCTTT.